The 27 T cell receptor beta chains given below trace back to one sample, sequenced in a study of T cell changes during pregnancy in multiple sclerosis. Sequenced by immunoSEQ multiplex PCR; TCRdb stores in-frame clones only, minus some. Here the sample spans under 85,000 clones, about 94% being singletons. The specimen was peripheral blood, collected in the third trimester of pregnancy. The receptors were gathered from a female donor with multiple sclerosis, enrolled in a pregnancy study.

The chain links TRBV7-2 to TRBJ1-2; 7 bases are a match to TRBD1. The CDR3 extends over 16 amino acids. The germline CDR1 and CDR2 sequences are SGHTA and FQGNSA. The junction had 10 bases not matched to a gene; V was cut back by 0 bases and J by 6 bases. The CDR3 is CASSLATDRVANGYTF. DNA for the CDR3: TGTGCCAGCAGCTTAGCTACTGACAGGGTAGCGAATGGCTACACCTTC.

This chain connects TRBV5-1 to TRBJ2-6; TRBD1 agrees at 11 bases. Germline trimming cut 4 bases from V and 0 bases from J; bases unmatched to any gene: 12. The CDR3 runs to 20 residues. Germline V gene data show CDR1 as SGHRS and CDR2 as YFSETQ. The CDR3, as DNA: TGCGCCAGCAGCACGCTGGACAGGGGGCGGGTGTTCTCTGGGGCCAACGTCCTGACTTTC. This sequence encodes CASSTLDRGRVFSGANVLTF.

The chain is built from TRBV6-1 and TRBJ1-1, with no clear D. The CDR3 sequence is 11 residues long. V was pared by 6 bases and J by 5 bases, with 7 bases between. Looked up from germline, CDR1 is MNHNS and CDR2 is SASEGT. Written as DNA, the CDR3 is TGTGCCAGCAGGCGGGTAACTGAAGCTTTCTTT. This gives the protein CASRRVTEAFF.

This clone was seen a handful of times. The chain is built from TRBV7-2 and TRBJ2-3; possibly TRBD1 for D (6 bases). Germline V gene data show CDR1 as SGHTA and CDR2 as FQGNSA. The CDR3 contains 14 residues. The V end lost 2 bases, the J end lost 5 bases, and 11 bases lay between the germline ends. The CDR3, as DNA: TGTGCCAGCAGCTTATCTTGGGGACAAGATACGCAGTATTTT. Residues: CASSLSWGQDTQYF. The full variable domain, in which reference TRBV7-2 and TRBJ2-3 provide the parts outside the CDR3, is GAGVSQSPSNKVTEKGKDVELRCDPISGHTALYWYRQSLGQGLEFLIYFQGNSAPDKSGLPSDRFSAERTGGSVSTLTIQRTQQEDSAVYLCASSLSWGQDTQYFGPGTRLTVL.

V and J are TRBV9 and TRBJ2-3, with D tentatively TRBD2 (6 bases). V was cut by 4 bases and J by 6 bases, with 12 bases left in between. The CDR3 runs to 13 residues. CDR1 SGDLS and CDR2 YYNGEE come from the germline V gene. For the CDR3, the DNA is TGTGCCAGCAGCACTCTAGCGACCGATACGCAGTATTTT. Encoded protein: CASSTLATDTQYF.

This chain's CDR3 is CASSLPGGGSSYEQYF. For the CDR3, the DNA is TGTGCCAGCAGCTTGCCCGGGGGGGGATCCTCCTACGAGCAGTACTTC. This sequence joins TRBV5-6 and TRBJ2-7; the match to TRBD2 covers 8 bases. The CDR3 has 16 residues. Germline CDR1 and CDR2: SGHDT and YYEEEE. V dropped 1 base and J dropped 0; count of bases not matched to a gene: 6.

The rearrangement links TRBV5-1 to TRBJ2-7, with TRBD1 identical over 7 bases. The CDR3 contains 15 residues. Germline V lookup: CDR1 SGHRS, CDR2 YFSETQ. Unmatched junction bases numbered 9, after V lost 0 bases and J lost 6 bases. In DNA, the CDR3 is TGCGCCAGCAGCTTGGACCGGGACAGCCGCGGCGAGCAGTACTTC. It translates to CASSLDRDSRGEQYF.

CDR3 residues: CASSPRNGGTGVTQYF. Here the CDR3 DNA reads TGTGCCAGCAGCCCTCGAAACGGCGGGACAGGGGTTACGCAGTATTTT. J is TRBJ2-3 and V is TRBV4-2; 10 bases match TRBD1. Germline CDR1 is LGHNA and CDR2 is YNFKEQ. The CDR3 has 16 residues. V lost 4 bases to trimming and J lost 8 bases; unmatched junction nucleotides: 12.

The rearrangement uses TRBV19 and TRBJ1-5; D is unresolved. This CDR3 has 16 amino acids. V was shortened by 1 base and J by 0 bases, with 10 bases between the two germline ends. Germline values: CDR1 LNHDA, CDR2 SQIVND (reference sequence). Here the CDR3 DNA reads TGTGCCAGTAGTATAGGCGGCCAGAATAGCAATCAGCCCCAGCATTTT. Residues: CASSIGGQNSNQPQHF.

The chain recombines TRBV29-1 with TRBJ1-4; no reliable D call. The germline V gene encodes CDR1 SQVTM and CDR2 ANQGSEA. V gave up 4 bases and J gave up 2 bases, with 5 bases separating them. This CDR3 spans 12 amino acids. CDR3 coding DNA: TGCAGCGTTGCTCGGACTAATGAAAAACTGTTTTTT. Its translation: CSVARTNEKLFF.

This clone was picked up one time. The chain joins TRBV9 to TRBJ1-2; D unclear. The CDR3 runs 15 residues. Trimming pared 3 bases from V and 2 bases from J, leaving 14 bases between. Germline V gene lookup returns CDR1 SGDLS and CDR2 YYNGEE. The CDR3 DNA is TGTGCCAGCAGCGGGGCACTTACAAGCAACTATGGCTACACCTTC. It is translated as CASSGALTSNYGYTF.

This clone was picked up one time. This chain joins TRBV5-1 and TRBJ2-2; D is ambiguous. Trimming left V 8 bases short and J 1 base short, with 6 bases between. The CDR3 runs 12 residues. Germline values: CDR1 SGHRS, CDR2 YFSETQ. In nucleotides, the CDR3 is TGCGCCAGTCTGCGGAACACCGGGGAGCTGTTTTTT. As protein: CASLRNTGELFF.

The count of this clone is one. V is TRBV5-1 and J is TRBJ2-7, with a possible D match to TRBD2 (5 bases). This CDR3 spans 14 amino acids. V was shortened by 2 bases and J by 3 bases, with 12 bases between the two germline ends. Germline CDR1 and CDR2: SGHRS and YFSETQ. Here the CDR3 reads CASSLLRGHYEQYF. In DNA, the CDR3 is TGCGCCAGCAGCTTATTACGCGGGCACTACGAGCAGTACTTC.

The chain carries TRBV5-6 and TRBJ1-1; D gene uncertain. Germline CDR1 SGHDT, CDR2 YYEEEE. This CDR3 spans 11 amino acids. V lost 0 bases and J lost 13, with 10 bases in between. CDR3: CASSLGGKGFF. The CDR3 coding sequence is TGTGCCAGCAGCTTGGGAGGGAAGGGTTTCTTT.

The rearrangement joins TRBV6-5 to TRBJ1-2, with a tentative D call TRBD1 (5 bases). CDR1 and CDR2 (germline): MNHEY, SVGAGI. The V gene lost 2 bases and the J gene lost 4 bases, with 14 bases spanning the gap. The CDR3 is 15 amino acids. The CDR3 spells CASSYADTLGYGYTF. The CDR3 region has the DNA TGTGCCAGCAGTTACGCGGACACACTCGGCTATGGCTACACCTTC.

The V and J genes are TRBV5-4 and TRBJ2-4; 8 bases map to TRBD1. The CDR3 covers 14 residues. Germline CDR1 and CDR2: SGHNT and YYREEE (reference sequence). J gave up 6 bases and V 0 bases, and 2 bases lay outside the gene matches. The CDR3 bases are TGTGCCAGCAGCTTGGAGCAGGGGGCAAACATTCAGTACTTC. Translated, it gives CASSLEQGANIQYF.

The chain combines TRBV7-2 with TRBJ2-7; TRBD1 agrees at 9 bases. Germline trimming cut 3 bases from V and 5 bases from J; bases unmatched to any gene: 8. CDR3 length: 15 amino acids. Germline values: CDR1 SGHTA, CDR2 FQGNSA. The CDR3 sequence is CASSFAPGQGDEQYF. The CDR3 nucleotides read TGTGCCAGCAGCTTTGCTCCGGGACAGGGCGACGAGCAGTACTTC.

The CDR3 bases are TGTGCCAGCAGCTTTGACAGGGGCGCAGGGAACACTGAAGCTTTCTTT. Residues: CASSFDRGAGNTEAFF. The chain employs TRBV5-4 and TRBJ1-1, with 8 positions matching TRBD1. The germline V gene has CDR1 SGHNT and CDR2 YYREEE (reference sequence). The V gene end was trimmed by 2 bases and the J gene end by 1 base; junction bases not matched to a gene: 7. The CDR3 has 16 amino acids.

The V and J genes are TRBV2 and TRBJ1-2, with D uncertain. Germline V gives CDR1 SNHLY, CDR2 FYNNEI. This CDR3 has 12 residues. The germline V and J ends were trimmed by 2 bases and 5 bases, with 6 bases remaining between them. This CDR3 is CASSESEYGYTF. The CDR3 nucleotides read TGTGCCAGCAGTGAAAGCGAATATGGCTACACCTTC.

This clone appeared once. This chain joins TRBV20-1 and TRBJ2-5; D might be TRBD2 (6 bases). The germline V gene has CDR1 DFQATT and CDR2 SNEGSKA (reference sequence). Trimming took off 5 bases at V and 5 bases at J, with 9 bases between the two ends. The CDR3 sequence is 11 residues long. The CDR3 region is CSAGRGETQYF. In DNA form, the CDR3 reads TGCAGTGCTGGACGGGGGGAGACCCAGTACTTC.

The chain links TRBV29-1 to TRBJ1-1; D remains ambiguous. Trimming took 8 bases from V and 1 from J, leaving 8 bases between them. The CDR3 length is 11 residues. Germline V CDR1 and CDR2: SQVTM, ANQGSEA. The CDR3 nucleotides read TGCAGCTCGCGGCGGAACACTGAAGCTTTCTTT. It codes for CSSRRNTEAFF.

This clone was counted once. This sequence joins TRBV30 and TRBJ1-1; D is perhaps TRBD1 (5 bases). The CDR3 totals 16 residues. Trimming removed 3 bases from V and 1 base from J, with 18 bases in between. From germline, CDR1 is GTSNPN and CDR2 SVGIG (reference sequence). The CDR3 region is CAWSQFRATSNTEAFF. CDR3 bases: TGTGCCTGGAGCCAGTTCAGGGCCACCTCGAACACTGAAGCTTTCTTT.

The V gene is TRBV7-7, the J gene TRBJ2-5, with a tentative D call TRBD1 (5 bases). V was clipped by 5 bases and J by 5 bases, with 18 bases between them. The CDR3 loop spans 15 amino acids. CDR1 is SSHAT, CDR2 FNYEAQ, per germline (reference sequence). Here the CDR3 reads CASSRAPGPGETQYF. The CDR3 DNA follows: TGTGCCAGCAGCCGAGCCCCAGGGCCAGGGGAGACCCAGTACTTC. The full variable domain, its missing parts supplied by reference TRBV7-7 and TRBJ2-5, is GAGVSQSPRYKVTKRGQDVTLRCDPISSHATLYWYQQALGQGPEFLTYFNYEAQPDKSGLPSDRFSAERPEGSISTLTIQRTEQRDSAMYRCASSRAPGPGETQYFGPGTRLLVL.

V and J are TRBV10-3 and TRBJ1-5; D unresolved. The germline gives CDR1 ENHRY, CDR2 SYGVKD. V lost 0 bases to trimming and J lost 2 bases, with 5 bases between them. This CDR3 is 14 amino acids long. The CDR3 is CAISESGGNQPQHF. In nucleotides, the CDR3 is TGTGCCATCAGTGAGTCCGGGGGCAATCAGCCCCAGCATTTT.

The chain links TRBV2 to TRBJ1-3; the D is unclear. V was trimmed by 2 bases and J by 2 bases, leaving 16 bases between them. The CDR3 has 17 residues. From germline, CDR1 is SNHLY and CDR2 FYNNEI. CDR3 protein: CASSENYAARTGNTIYF. The CDR3 DNA reads as TGTGCCAGCAGTGAAAATTACGCAGCGCGGACTGGAAACACCATATATTTT.

The chain joins TRBV21-1 to TRBJ1-6; the table's D call, TRBD1, was not checked against the DNA. TRBV21-1 constitutes a pseudogene. The CDR3 sequence is 22 residues long. CDR3 region: CASSKGDRQGSHRSSYNSPLHF. The CDR3 nucleotides read TGTGCCAGCAGCAAAGGGGATAGGCAGGGGTCCCATAGGAGCTCCTATAATTCACCCCTCCACTTT.

The chain uses TRBV4-3 and TRBJ1-1; 8 bases are a match to TRBD1. The junction had 9 bases not matched to a gene; V was cut back by 0 bases and J by 0 bases. Germline loops: CDR1 LGHNA, CDR2 YSLEER. The CDR3 has 18 residues. The CDR3 coding sequence is TGCGCCAGCAGCCAAGATCTTTCTCAGGGGGCGTTGAACACTGAAGCTTTCTTT. Protein product: CASSQDLSQGALNTEAFF.